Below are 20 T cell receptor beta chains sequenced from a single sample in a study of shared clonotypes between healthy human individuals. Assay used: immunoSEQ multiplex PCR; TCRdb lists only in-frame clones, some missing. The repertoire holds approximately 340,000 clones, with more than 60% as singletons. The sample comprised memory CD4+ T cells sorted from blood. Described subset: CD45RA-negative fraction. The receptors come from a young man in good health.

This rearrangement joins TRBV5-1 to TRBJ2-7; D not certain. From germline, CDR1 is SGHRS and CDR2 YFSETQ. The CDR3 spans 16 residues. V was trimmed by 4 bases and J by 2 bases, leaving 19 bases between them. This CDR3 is CASSPILSTAAYEQYF. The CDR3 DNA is TGCGCCAGCAGCCCTATTCTATCGACGGCCGCCTACGAGCAGTACTTC.

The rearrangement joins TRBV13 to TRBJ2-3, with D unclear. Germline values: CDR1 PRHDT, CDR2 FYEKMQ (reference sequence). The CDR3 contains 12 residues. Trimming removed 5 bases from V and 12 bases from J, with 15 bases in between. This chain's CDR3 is CASSPVPASQYF. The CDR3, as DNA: TGTGCCAGCAGCCCGGTTCCGGCAAGCCAGTATTTT. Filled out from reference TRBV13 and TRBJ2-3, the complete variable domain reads AAGVIQSPRHLIKEKRETATLKCYPIPRHDTVYWYQQGPGQDPQFLISFYEKMQSDKGSIPDRFSAQQFSDYHSELNMSSLELGDSALYFCASSPVPASQYFGPGTRLTVL.

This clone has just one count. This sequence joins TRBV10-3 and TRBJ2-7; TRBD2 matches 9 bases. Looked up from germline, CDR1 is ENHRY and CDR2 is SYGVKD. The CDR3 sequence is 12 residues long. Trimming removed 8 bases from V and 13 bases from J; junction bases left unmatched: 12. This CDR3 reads CAIGGTSGSAYF. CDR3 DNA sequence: TGTGCCATCGGGGGCACTAGCGGGTCGGCCTACTTC.

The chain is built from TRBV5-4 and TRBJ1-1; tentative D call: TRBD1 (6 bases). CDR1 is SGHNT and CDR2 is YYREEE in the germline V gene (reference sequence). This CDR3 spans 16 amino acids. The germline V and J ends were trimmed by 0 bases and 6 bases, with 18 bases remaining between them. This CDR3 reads CASSLALGRGGPEAFF. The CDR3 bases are TGTGCCAGCAGCTTGGCCTTGGGCAGGGGTGGTCCTGAAGCTTTCTTT.

Here the CDR3 DNA reads TGTGCCAGCAAAGAGGAAACCGGGGAGCTGTTTTTT. The encoded protein is CASKEETGELFF. The chain couples TRBV2 to TRBJ2-2; D gene ambiguous. Looked up from germline, CDR1 is SNHLY and CDR2 is FYNNEI. The CDR3 totals 12 residues. Deletions cut 7 bases from V and 5 bases from J, with 8 bases between.

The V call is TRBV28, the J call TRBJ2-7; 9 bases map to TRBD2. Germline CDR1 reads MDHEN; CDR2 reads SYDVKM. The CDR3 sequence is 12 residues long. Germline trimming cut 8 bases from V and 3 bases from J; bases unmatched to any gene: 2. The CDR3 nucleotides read TGTGCCAGCCGCGGGGGGGTCTACGAGCAGTACTTC. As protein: CASRGGVYEQYF. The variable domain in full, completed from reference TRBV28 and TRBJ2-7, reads DVKVTQSSRYLVKRTGEKVFLECVQDMDHENMFWYRQDPGLGLRLIYFSYDVKMKEKGDIPEGYSVSREKKERFSLILESASTNQTSMYLCASRGGVYEQYFGPGTRLTVT.

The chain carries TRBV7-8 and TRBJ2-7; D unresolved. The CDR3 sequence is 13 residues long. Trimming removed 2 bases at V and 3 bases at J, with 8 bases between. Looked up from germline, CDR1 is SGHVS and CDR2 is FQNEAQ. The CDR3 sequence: CASSLRHNYEQYF. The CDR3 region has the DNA TGTGCCAGCAGCTTAAGGCACAACTACGAGCAGTACTTC.

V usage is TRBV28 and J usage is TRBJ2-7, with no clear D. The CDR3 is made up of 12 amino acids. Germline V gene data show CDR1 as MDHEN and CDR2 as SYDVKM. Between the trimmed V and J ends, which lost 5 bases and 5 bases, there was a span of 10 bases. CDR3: CASSLRPDEQYF. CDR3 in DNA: TGTGCCAGCAGTCTGAGGCCCGACGAGCAGTACTTC.

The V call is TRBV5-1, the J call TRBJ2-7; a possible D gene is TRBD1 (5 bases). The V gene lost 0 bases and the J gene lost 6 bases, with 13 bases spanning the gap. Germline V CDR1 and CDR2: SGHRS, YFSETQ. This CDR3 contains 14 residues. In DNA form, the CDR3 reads TGCGCCAGCAGCTTGGCCAGGGAAGGATTCGAGCAGTACTTC. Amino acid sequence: CASSLAREGFEQYF.

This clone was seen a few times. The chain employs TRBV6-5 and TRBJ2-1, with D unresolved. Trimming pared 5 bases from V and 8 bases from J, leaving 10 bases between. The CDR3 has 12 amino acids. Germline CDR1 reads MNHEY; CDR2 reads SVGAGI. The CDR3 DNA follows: TGTGCCAGCAGTACCTCGAGGCATGAGCAGTTCTTC. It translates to CASSTSRHEQFF.

CDR3 DNA sequence: TGCGCCAGCAGCTACGGGAGTTACGAGCAGTACTTC. It codes for CASSYGSYEQYF. The gene calls are TRBV5-1 and TRBJ2-7; a weak D match, TRBD2 (6 bases). The CDR3 runs to 12 residues. V dropped 3 bases and J dropped 4 bases, with 8 bases sitting between them. Germline values: CDR1 SGHRS, CDR2 YFSETQ.

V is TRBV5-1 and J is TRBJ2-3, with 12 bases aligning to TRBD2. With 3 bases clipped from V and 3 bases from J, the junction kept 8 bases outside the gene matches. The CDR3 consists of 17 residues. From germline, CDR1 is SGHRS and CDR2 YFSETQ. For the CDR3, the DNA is TGCGCCAGCAGCTCCGAGACTAGCGGGAGTGTAACAGATACGCAGTATTTT. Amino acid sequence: CASSSETSGSVTDTQYF.

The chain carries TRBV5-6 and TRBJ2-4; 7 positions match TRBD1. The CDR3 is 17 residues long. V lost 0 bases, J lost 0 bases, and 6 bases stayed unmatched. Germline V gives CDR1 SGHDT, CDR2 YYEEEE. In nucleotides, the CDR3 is TGTGCCAGCAGCTTGGGTGACAGGGTGGTAGCCAAAAACATTCAGTACTTC. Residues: CASSLGDRVVAKNIQYF.

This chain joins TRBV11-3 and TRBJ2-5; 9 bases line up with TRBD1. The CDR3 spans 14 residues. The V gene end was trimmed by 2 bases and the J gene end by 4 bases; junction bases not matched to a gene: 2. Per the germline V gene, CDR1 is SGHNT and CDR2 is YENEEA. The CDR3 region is CASSLTGGGETQYF. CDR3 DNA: TGTGCCAGCAGCTTAACAGGGGGCGGAGAGACCCAGTACTTC.

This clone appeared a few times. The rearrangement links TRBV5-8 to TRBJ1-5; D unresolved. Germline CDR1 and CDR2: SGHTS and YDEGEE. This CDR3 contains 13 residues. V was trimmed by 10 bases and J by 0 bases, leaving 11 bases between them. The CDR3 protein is CARKWNSNQPQHF. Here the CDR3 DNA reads TGTGCCCGGAAGTGGAATAGCAATCAGCCCCAGCATTTT.

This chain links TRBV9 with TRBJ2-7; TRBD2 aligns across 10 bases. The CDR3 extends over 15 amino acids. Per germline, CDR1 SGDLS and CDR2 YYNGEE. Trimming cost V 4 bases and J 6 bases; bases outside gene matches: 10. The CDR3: CASSPSGRASSEQYF. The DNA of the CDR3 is TGTGCCAGCAGCCCGAGCGGGAGGGCCTCTAGCGAGCAGTACTTC. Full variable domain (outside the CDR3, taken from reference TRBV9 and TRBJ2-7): DSGVTQTPKHLITATGQRVTLRCSPRSGDLSVYWYQQSLDQGLQFLIQYYNGEERAKGNILERFSAQQFPDLHSELNLSSLELGDSALYFCASSPSGRASSEQYFGPGTRLTVT.

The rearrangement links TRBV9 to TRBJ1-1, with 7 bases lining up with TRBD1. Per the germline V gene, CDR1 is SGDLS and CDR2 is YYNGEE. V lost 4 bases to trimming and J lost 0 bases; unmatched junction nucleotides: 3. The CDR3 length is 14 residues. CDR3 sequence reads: CASSPGQLNTEAFF. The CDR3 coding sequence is TGTGCCAGCAGCCCGGGACAGCTGAACACTGAAGCTTTCTTT.

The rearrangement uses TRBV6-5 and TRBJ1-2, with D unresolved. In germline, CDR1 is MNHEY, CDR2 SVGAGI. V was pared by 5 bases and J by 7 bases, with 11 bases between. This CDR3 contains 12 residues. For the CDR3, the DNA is TGTGCCAGCAGTACGCGCCTTAGTGGCTACACCTTC. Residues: CASSTRLSGYTF.

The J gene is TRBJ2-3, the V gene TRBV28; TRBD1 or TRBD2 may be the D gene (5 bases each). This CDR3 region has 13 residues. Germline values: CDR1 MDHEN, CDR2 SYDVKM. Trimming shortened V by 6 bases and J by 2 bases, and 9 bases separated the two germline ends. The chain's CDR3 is CASRRDLTDTQYF. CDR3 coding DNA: TGTGCCAGCAGACGGGACCTCACAGATACGCAGTATTTT.

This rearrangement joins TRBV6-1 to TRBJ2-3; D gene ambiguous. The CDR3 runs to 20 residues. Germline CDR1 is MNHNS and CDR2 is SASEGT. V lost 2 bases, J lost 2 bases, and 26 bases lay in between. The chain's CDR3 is CASSETTPRLAAESTDTQYF. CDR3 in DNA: TGTGCCAGCAGTGAAACGACCCCTCGTCTGGCGGCGGAATCCACAGATACGCAGTATTTT.